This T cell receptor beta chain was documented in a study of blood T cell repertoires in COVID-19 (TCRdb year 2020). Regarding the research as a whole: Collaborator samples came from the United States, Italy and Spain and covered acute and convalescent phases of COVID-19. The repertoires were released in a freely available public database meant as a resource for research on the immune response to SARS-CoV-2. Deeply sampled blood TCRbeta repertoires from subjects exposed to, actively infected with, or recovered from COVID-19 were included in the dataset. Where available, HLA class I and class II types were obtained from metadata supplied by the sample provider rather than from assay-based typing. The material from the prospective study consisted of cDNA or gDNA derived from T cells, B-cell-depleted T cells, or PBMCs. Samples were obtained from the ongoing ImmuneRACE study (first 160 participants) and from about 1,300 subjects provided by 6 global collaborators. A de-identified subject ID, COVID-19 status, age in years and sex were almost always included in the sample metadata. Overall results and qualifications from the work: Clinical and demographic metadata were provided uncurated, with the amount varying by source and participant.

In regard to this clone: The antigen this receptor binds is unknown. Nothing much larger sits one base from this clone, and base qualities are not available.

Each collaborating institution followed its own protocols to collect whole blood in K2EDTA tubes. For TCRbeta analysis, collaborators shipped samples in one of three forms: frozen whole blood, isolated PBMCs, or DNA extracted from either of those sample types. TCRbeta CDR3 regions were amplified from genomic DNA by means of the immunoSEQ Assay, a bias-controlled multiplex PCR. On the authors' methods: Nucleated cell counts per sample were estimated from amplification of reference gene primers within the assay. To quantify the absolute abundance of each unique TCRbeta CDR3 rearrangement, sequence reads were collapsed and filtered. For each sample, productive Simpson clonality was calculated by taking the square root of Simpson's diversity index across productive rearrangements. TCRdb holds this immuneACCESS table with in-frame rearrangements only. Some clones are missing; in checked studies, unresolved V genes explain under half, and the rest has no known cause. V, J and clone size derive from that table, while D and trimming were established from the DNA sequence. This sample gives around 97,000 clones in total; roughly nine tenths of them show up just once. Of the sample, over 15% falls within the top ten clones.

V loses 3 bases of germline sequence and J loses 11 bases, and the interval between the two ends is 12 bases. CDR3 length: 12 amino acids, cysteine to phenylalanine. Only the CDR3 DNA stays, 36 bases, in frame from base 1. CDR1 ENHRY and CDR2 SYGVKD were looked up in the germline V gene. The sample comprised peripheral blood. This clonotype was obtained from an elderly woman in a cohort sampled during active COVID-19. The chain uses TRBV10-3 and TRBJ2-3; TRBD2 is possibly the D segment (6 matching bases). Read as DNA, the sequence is TGTGCCATCAGTGAAGGGGAGGAGGGGCAGTATTTT. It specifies CAISEGEEGQYF.